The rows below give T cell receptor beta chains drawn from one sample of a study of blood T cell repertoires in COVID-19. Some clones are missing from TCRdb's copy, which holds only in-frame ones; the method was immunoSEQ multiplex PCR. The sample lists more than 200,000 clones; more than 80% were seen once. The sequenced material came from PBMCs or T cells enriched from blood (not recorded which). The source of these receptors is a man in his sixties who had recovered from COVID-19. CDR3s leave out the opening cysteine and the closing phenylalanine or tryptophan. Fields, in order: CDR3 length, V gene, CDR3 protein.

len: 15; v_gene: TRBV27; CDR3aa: ASSFSSGGLFVGGYT
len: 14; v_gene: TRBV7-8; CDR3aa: ASSPGDLRKSYEQY
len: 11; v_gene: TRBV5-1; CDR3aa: ASSSVGDYGYT
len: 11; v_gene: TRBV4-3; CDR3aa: ASSQDRDTRRH
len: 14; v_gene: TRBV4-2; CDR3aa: ASSQGDLAGTDTQY
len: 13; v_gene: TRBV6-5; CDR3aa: ASSTTVFRGNTIY
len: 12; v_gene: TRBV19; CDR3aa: ASSRVRQPGDYT
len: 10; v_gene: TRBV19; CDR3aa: ASKTRERELF
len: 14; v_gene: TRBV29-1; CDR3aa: SGWGPGLADYNEQF
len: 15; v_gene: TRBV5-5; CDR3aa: ASSPSVWTGSNQPQH
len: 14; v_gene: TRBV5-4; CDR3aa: ASSLSAGGANYGYT
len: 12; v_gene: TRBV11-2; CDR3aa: ASSHGTGQYGYT
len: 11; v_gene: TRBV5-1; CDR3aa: ASSWGPRETQY
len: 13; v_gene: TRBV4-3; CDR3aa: ASSQDLDFQETQY
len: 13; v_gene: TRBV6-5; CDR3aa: ASSTRQGSSYEQY
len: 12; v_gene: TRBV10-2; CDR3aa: ASIPGQGGTEAF
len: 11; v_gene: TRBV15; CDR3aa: ATSLLRRTEAF
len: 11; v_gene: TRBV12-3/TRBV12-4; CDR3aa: ASSLWQNTEAF
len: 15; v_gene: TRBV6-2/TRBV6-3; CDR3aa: ASSYAELAGGRNEQF
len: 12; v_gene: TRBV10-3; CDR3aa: AISDGTGVNEQF
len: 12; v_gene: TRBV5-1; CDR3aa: ASGGQGFVDGYT
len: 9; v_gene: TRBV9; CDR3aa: ASSAQTEAF
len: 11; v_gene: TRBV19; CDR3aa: ASNGGTTSPLH
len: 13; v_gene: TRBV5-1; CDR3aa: ASSLVAGGHYGYT
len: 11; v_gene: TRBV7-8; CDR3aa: ATTRGENQPQH
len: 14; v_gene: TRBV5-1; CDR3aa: ASSVRDSTQNTEAF
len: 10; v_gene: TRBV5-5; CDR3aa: ASSLDMDGYT
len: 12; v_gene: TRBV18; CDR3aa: ASSPSGYDYGYT
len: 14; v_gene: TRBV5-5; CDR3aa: ASSLAGGESTGELF
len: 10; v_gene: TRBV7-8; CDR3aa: ASSPRGEQLF
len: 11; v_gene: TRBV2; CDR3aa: ASTRGQNYGYT
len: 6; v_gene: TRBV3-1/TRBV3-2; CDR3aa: ASSPRT
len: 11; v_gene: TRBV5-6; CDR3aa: ASSLGSSYEQY
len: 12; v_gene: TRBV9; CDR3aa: ASSRNSGNQPQH
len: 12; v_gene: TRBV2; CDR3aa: ASSRTGRVTEAF
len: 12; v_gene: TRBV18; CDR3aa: ASSPDFGTDTQY
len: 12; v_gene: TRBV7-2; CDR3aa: ASSLDLSTGELF
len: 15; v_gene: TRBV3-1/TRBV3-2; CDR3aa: ASSQDHPPGDGTEAF
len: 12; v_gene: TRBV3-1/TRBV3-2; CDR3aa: ASSQVGGAGGYT
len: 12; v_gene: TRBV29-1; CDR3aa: SVEGRGGTDTQY
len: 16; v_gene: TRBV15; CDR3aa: ATSRSTSGGAHTGELF
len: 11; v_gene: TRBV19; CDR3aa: ASSTGTRETQY
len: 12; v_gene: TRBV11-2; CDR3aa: ASSSRDWNYEQY
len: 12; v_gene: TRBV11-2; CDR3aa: ASSLDGDSYGYT